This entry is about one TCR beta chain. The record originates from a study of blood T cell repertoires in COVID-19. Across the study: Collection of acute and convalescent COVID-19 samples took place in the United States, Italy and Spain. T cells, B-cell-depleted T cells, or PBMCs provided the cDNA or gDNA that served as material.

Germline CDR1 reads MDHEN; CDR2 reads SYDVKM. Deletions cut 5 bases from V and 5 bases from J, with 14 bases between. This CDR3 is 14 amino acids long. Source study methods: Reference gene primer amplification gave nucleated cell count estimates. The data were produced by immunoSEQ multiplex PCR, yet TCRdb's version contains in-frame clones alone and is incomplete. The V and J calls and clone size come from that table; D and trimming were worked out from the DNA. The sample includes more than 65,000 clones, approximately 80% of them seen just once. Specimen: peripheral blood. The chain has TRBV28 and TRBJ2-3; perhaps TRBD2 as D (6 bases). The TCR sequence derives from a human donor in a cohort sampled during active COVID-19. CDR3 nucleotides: TGTGCCAGCAGTACCTCCCTGGAGGGAGATACGCAGTATTTT. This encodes CASSTSLEGDTQYF.